A single sample is the source of the 18 T cell receptor beta chains below, sequenced in a study of CD8+ T cells in alopecia areata. Stated treatment: oral pan-JAK inhibitor, 5-10 mg twice daily. cDNA prepared by RNA extraction and subsequent reverse transcription served as the template for sequencing. Only in-frame clones appear in the TCRdb table, and some are missing; sequencing was by immunoSEQ multiplex PCR. Of roughly 220,000 clones in the sample, more than 55% are singletons; the top ten hold roughly 1.2%. Material: CD4+ T cells sorted from blood, obtained between weeks 43 and 45, from a patient treated with tofacitinib. The receptors shown here come from a human donor with alopecia areata.

The rearrangement links TRBV29-1 to TRBJ2-7; the D gene is possibly TRBD1 (5 bases). CDR3 length: 14 residues. Trimming pared 4 bases from V and 2 bases from J, leaving 15 bases between. The germline V gene encodes CDR1 SQVTM and CDR2 ANQGSEA. This chain's CDR3 is CSVVRTGLTYEQYF. The CDR3 region has the DNA TGCAGCGTTGTTCGAACAGGCCTAACCTACGAGCAGTACTTC.

The chain is built from TRBV5-1 and TRBJ1-1; a possible D gene is TRBD1 (6 bases). Germline V gives CDR1 SGHRS, CDR2 YFSETQ. V dropped 0 bases and J dropped 5 bases, with 14 bases sitting between them. This CDR3 region has 15 residues. The DNA for the CDR3 is TGCGCCAGCAGCTTGGCCACCTTTACAGGGACTGAAGCTTTCTTT. It codes for CASSLATFTGTEAFF.

The CDR3 DNA is TGCAGCGTTGTGGCCGGACAGATTGAGGCTTTCTTT. As protein: CSVVAGQIEAFF. The chain combines TRBV29-1 with TRBJ1-1; possible D gene TRBD1, 6 bases. With 4 bases removed from V and 11 bases from J, the gap between germline ends came to 17 bases. The CDR3 spans 12 residues. The germline V gene encodes CDR1 SQVTM and CDR2 ANQGSEA.

The V call is TRBV9, the J call TRBJ2-1; 8 bases match TRBD1. Germline CDR1 reads SGDLS; CDR2 reads YYNGEE. V lost 2 bases to trimming and J lost 12 bases; unmatched junction nucleotides: 7. The CDR3 spans 13 residues. The DNA for the CDR3 is TGTGCCAGCAGCGTGGGCGACAGGGGTAGGCAGTTCTTC. Translating gives CASSVGDRGRQFF.

The chain links TRBV7-9 to TRBJ2-2; TRBD1 or TRBD2 may be the D gene (5 bases each). The length of the CDR3 is 16 residues. Looked up from germline, CDR1 is SEHNR and CDR2 is FQNEAQ (reference sequence). V was trimmed by 5 bases and J by 5 bases, leaving 18 bases between them. CDR3 region: CASSTYRDHNTGELFF. DNA for the CDR3: TGTGCCAGCAGCACGTACCGGGACCATAATACCGGGGAGCTGTTTTTT.

The V gene is TRBV10-3, the J gene TRBJ1-6, with TRBD1 matching over 7 bases. Losses at the gene ends were 0 bases for V and 10 bases for J; bases not matched to a gene: 9. The CDR3 spans 16 residues. The germline CDR1 and CDR2 sequences are ENHRY and SYGVKD. The CDR3 bases are TGTGCCATCAGTGAGTCGAGTTCAGGGGGGGGCTCACCCCTCCACTTT. Translation: CAISESSSGGGSPLHF.

The chain employs TRBV5-1 and TRBJ1-2; no reliable D call. V was trimmed by 0 bases and J by 8 bases, leaving 11 bases between them. This CDR3 has 13 amino acids. Germline V gene lookup returns CDR1 SGHRS and CDR2 YFSETQ. The CDR3 loop is CASSLVDERGYTF. For the CDR3, the DNA is TGCGCCAGCAGCTTGGTGGATGAGAGGGGCTACACCTTC.

The chain joins TRBV7-8 to TRBJ1-2, with 8 bases aligning to TRBD1. The germline V gene encodes CDR1 SGHVS and CDR2 FQNEAQ. The CDR3 consists of 12 residues. V gave up 5 bases and J gave up 7 bases; unmatched junction bases: 3. CDR3 loop: CASSIGQGGYTF. For the CDR3, the DNA is TGTGCCAGCAGCATCGGACAGGGTGGCTACACCTTC.

The sample holds one count of this clone. The chain links TRBV20-1 to TRBJ1-2, with D unclear. Germline CDR1 reads DFQATT; CDR2 reads SNEGSKA (reference sequence). The ends were cut back, 0 bases at V and 5 bases at J, with 4 bases in the middle. The CDR3 totals 11 residues. The CDR3 loop reads CSARDEYGYTF. As DNA, the CDR3 is TGCAGTGCTAGAGATGAGTATGGCTACACCTTC.

The chain uses TRBV7-8 and TRBJ1-6; D uncertain. Deletions cut 2 bases from V and 9 bases from J, with 11 bases between. The germline V gene encodes CDR1 SGHVS and CDR2 FQNEAQ. CDR3 length: 14 residues. Here the CDR3 reads CASSLPQLGSPLHF. In DNA, the CDR3 is TGTGCCAGCAGCTTACCTCAGTTGGGTTCACCCCTCCACTTT.

This clone was seen more than once but under ten times. This chain links TRBV5-1 with TRBJ2-7, with TRBD2 as a possible D gene (6 bases). The V gene lost 4 bases and the J gene lost 0 bases, with 20 bases spanning the gap. The germline V gene encodes CDR1 SGHRS and CDR2 YFSETQ. The CDR3 runs 17 residues. The chain's CDR3 is CASSTKGSGHVSYEQYF. The CDR3 coding sequence is TGCGCCAGCAGCACTAAAGGTAGCGGTCACGTCTCCTACGAGCAGTACTTC.

The CDR3 region has the DNA TGTGCCAGCACTAAAGCCGGGACAGGCACCTACGAGCAGTACTTC. It is translated as CASTKAGTGTYEQYF. The chain links TRBV27 to TRBJ2-7, with 8 bases identical to TRBD1. The CDR3 runs to 15 residues. Germline V gives CDR1 MNHEY, CDR2 SMNVEV (reference sequence). Germline trimming cut 7 bases from V and 2 bases from J; bases unmatched to any gene: 10.

The CDR3 DNA reads as TGTGCCAGCAGCTCCTGGGGTAGCCCACTCAGCACAGATACGCAGTATTTT. This sequence encodes CASSSWGSPLSTDTQYF. The rearrangement links TRBV5-6 to TRBJ2-3; D unclear. The CDR3 runs to 17 residues. Between the trimmed V and J ends, which lost 3 bases and 0 bases, there was a span of 17 bases. CDR1 and CDR2 (germline): SGHDT, YYEEEE.

The genes are TRBV28 and TRBJ2-6, with D unclear. Germline lookup yields CDR1 MDHEN and CDR2 SYDVKM. This CDR3 region has 13 residues. Trimming cost V 5 bases and J 6 bases, with 8 bases left between them. The DNA for the CDR3 is TGTGCCAGCAGTGTTAACCCGGCCAACGTCCTGACTTTC. It encodes CASSVNPANVLTF.

The chain employs TRBV11-1 and TRBJ1-1; D is unresolved. The CDR3 has 13 residues. The germline V and J ends were trimmed by 5 bases and 1 base, with 8 bases remaining between them. Germline values: CDR1 SGHAT, CDR2 FQDESV (reference sequence). CDR3 protein: CASSRKQNTEAFF. CDR3 coding DNA: TGTGCCAGCAGCCGTAAACAGAACACTGAAGCTTTCTTT. Looking up the rest from reference TRBV11-1 and TRBJ1-1 gives the full variable domain: EAEVAQSPRYKITEKSQAVAFWCDPISGHATLYWYRQILGQGPELLVQFQDESVVDDSQLPKDRFSAERLKGVDSTLKIQPAELGDSAMYLCASSRKQNTEAFFGQGTRLTVV.

The V and J genes are TRBV11-1 and TRBJ1-1; a weak D match, TRBD1 (6 bases). CDR3 length: 14 amino acids. The germline V gene encodes CDR1 SGHAT and CDR2 FQDESV (reference sequence). V gave up 1 base and J gave up 2 bases, with 8 bases separating them. CDR3 sequence: CASSLGGANTEAFF. CDR3 sequence (DNA): TGTGCCAGCAGCTTAGGGGGGGCCAACACTGAAGCTTTCTTT.

This clone turned up a few times. The J gene is TRBJ1-2, the V gene TRBV29-1; D ambiguous. The CDR3 is 12 residues long. V was clipped by 5 bases and J by 2 bases, with 9 bases between them. Looked up from germline, CDR1 is SQVTM and CDR2 is ANQGSEA. CDR3 loop: CSVQESNYGYTF. DNA of the CDR3: TGCAGCGTTCAGGAATCCAACTATGGCTACACCTTC.

The chain joins TRBV7-9 to TRBJ2-7, with 7 nucleotides matching TRBD1. This CDR3 has 17 residues. Germline V lookup: CDR1 SEHNR, CDR2 FQNEAQ (reference sequence). V gave up 5 bases and J gave up 0 bases; unmatched junction bases: 13. CDR3 coding DNA: TGTGCCAGCAGCCCCCCCCATGGACAGGCGAGCTCCTACGAGCAGTACTTC. This codes for CASSPPHGQASSYEQYF.